This TCR beta chain was recorded in a study of cytomegalovirus exposure and HLA in healthy donors. A remark on this clone: Antigen: not known.

Study results and limitations: In vitro work confirmed that a few CMV-associated chains recognize CMV antigens. In the 130 or so validation repertoires, more than 85% of cluster scores exceeded 0, per a later analysis.

Data came from immunoSEQ multiplex PCR; TCRdb stores just in-frame clones and leaves some out. Found here are 150,000 to 200,000 clones, around nine tenths of them singletons; the top ten hold roughly 3%. Trimming cost V 7 bases and J 0 bases, with 6 bases left between them. This CDR3 has 12 residues. Germline values: CDR1 LGHNT, CDR2 FRNRAP. The rearrangement joins TRBV12-5 to TRBJ1-1; D unclear. Specimen: PBMCs. The source is a man aged 18 to 30 in good health and CMV-seropositive. The CDR3 nucleotides are TGTGCTAGTGCTCTCCTGAACACTGAAGCTTTCTTT. Residues: CASALLNTEAFF.